The 21 T cell receptor beta chains listed next were all sequenced from one sample in a study of blood T cell repertoires in COVID-19. Clones were sequenced by immunoSEQ multiplex PCR, and TCRdb holds only the in-frame ones, with some missing. This sample carries about 300,000 clones, about nine tenths of them seen once, and the ten largest clones take approximately 1.8%. The sequencing input was peripheral blood. These receptors were taken from a woman aged 30 to 39 with COVID-19, enrolled during active disease.

The V and J genes are TRBV7-3 and TRBJ1-3; TRBD1 matches at 8 bases. Trimming removed 5 bases from V and 2 bases from J; junction bases left unmatched: 8. Germline V gene lookup returns CDR1 SGHTA and CDR2 FQGTGA. The CDR3 totals 16 residues. CDR3 sequence: CASSPTGAITGNTIYF. CDR3 nucleotide sequence: TGTGCCAGCAGCCCGACAGGGGCGATCACTGGAAACACCATATATTTT.

The rearrangement links TRBV28 to TRBJ2-2, with TRBD2 as a possible D gene (6 bases). This CDR3 has 18 amino acids. V was clipped by 0 bases and J by 0 bases, with 14 bases between them. Germline CDR1 MDHEN, CDR2 SYDVKM. The CDR3 DNA follows: TGTGCCAGCAGTTTATGGGGAGGTTGGAGGTCGAACACCGGGGAGCTGTTTTTT. It codes for CASSLWGGWRSNTGELFF.

The rearrangement joins TRBV2 to TRBJ1-2; unclear D gene. The CDR3 covers 13 residues. Germline-derived CDR1 and CDR2 are SNHLY and FYNNEI. V was cut by 9 bases and J by 5 bases, with 16 bases left in between. For the CDR3, the DNA is TGTGCCAGGATAAAAGTTGGCGGGTATGGCTACACCTTC. Translating gives CARIKVGGYGYTF. Filled out from reference TRBV2 and TRBJ1-2, the complete variable domain reads EPEVTQTPSHQVTQMGQEVILRCVPISNHLYFYWYRQILGQKVEFLVSFYNNEISEKSEIFDDQFSVERPDGSNFTLKIRSTKLEDSAMYFCARIKVGGYGYTFGSGTRLTVV.

This clone was counted between two and nine times. This chain links TRBV19 with TRBJ2-1, with TRBD2 as a possible D gene (5 bases). Trimming took off 10 bases at V and 6 bases at J, with 10 bases between the two ends. CDR1 is LNHDA, CDR2 SQIVND, per germline (reference sequence). CDR3 length equals 11 residues. CDR3 DNA sequence: TGTGCCAACGAGGGTAGCAATGAGCAGTTCTTC. The encoded protein is CANEGSNEQFF.

The J gene is TRBJ2-1, the V gene TRBV5-6; possibly TRBD1 for D (6 bases). Germline V gives CDR1 SGHDT, CDR2 YYEEEE. The CDR3 has 16 amino acids. Trimming stripped 1 base from V and 4 bases from J, with 15 bases between. The DNA of the CDR3 is TGTGCCAGCAGCTTGAGGTCCTGGGGGACATACAATGAGCAGTTCTTC. Its protein product is CASSLRSWGTYNEQFF.

The rearrangement uses TRBV12-3 or TRBV12-4 and TRBJ1-4; a possible D gene is TRBD1 (5 bases). The CDR3 extends over 13 amino acids. With 5 bases removed from V and 8 bases from J, the gap between germline ends came to 12 bases. The CDR3 is CASSKGAVEKLFF. CDR3 bases: TGTGCCAGCAGTAAAGGGGCCGTCGAAAAACTGTTTTTT.

This chain joins TRBV5-8 and TRBJ2-7; 7 bases are a match to TRBD2. This CDR3 has 14 amino acids. After removal of 0 bases from V and 0 bases from J, the junction contained 0 bases not matched to a gene. CDR1 is SGHTS and CDR2 is YDEGEE in the germline V gene. CDR3 DNA: TGTGCCAGCAGCTTGGCGGGGGGCTCCTACGAGCAGTACTTC. Encoded protein: CASSLAGGSYEQYF.

V is TRBV11-3 and J is TRBJ2-3, with D perhaps TRBD1 (5 bases). V lost 8 bases and J 4 bases, leaving 10 bases between the germline ends. From germline, CDR1 is SGHNT and CDR2 YENEEA. The CDR3 is 12 residues long. Written as DNA, the CDR3 is TGTGCCAGCCAGGGATTTTCAGATACGCAGTATTTT. Translation gives CASQGFSDTQYF.

The chain has TRBV7-9 and TRBJ1-6; tentative D call: TRBD1 (5 bases). This CDR3 spans 14 amino acids. With 6 bases removed from V and 8 bases from J, the gap between germline ends came to 14 bases. Germline-derived CDR1 and CDR2 are SEHNR and FQNEAQ (reference sequence). CDR3 nucleotides: TGTGCCAGCAGGCCGGGACTGAAGGATTCACCCCTCCACTTT. Amino acid sequence: CASRPGLKDSPLHF.

This sequence joins TRBV11-2 and TRBJ2-7, with 7 positions matching TRBD1. The CDR3 length is 16 residues. The germline V gene has CDR1 SGHAT and CDR2 FQNNGV. The V segment lost 4 bases and the J segment 3 bases; nucleotides outside the gene matches: 12. Here the CDR3 reads CASSSHLYRGDYEQYV. The DNA for the CDR3 is TGTGCCAGCAGCTCCCACCTCTACAGGGGAGACTACGAGCAGTACGTC.

The chain combines TRBV5-1 with TRBJ1-1, with D perhaps matching TRBD1 (5 bases). The germline V gene has CDR1 SGHRS and CDR2 YFSETQ. There are 15 residues in the CDR3. Deletions cut 5 bases from V and 0 bases from J, with 14 bases between. CDR3 loop: CASRRAGTMNTEAFF. CDR3 nucleotide sequence: TGCGCCAGCAGAAGGGCAGGGACTATGAACACTGAAGCTTTCTTT.

V is TRBV28 and J is TRBJ1-1; D unclear. The V end was cut by 2 bases, the J end by 9 bases, with 10 bases between. The CDR3 extends over 12 amino acids. Germline loops: CDR1 MDHEN, CDR2 SYDVKM. Here the CDR3 reads CASSLGSIKAFF. The CDR3 DNA sequence: TGTGCCAGCAGTTTAGGTAGTATCAAAGCTTTCTTT.

The chain is built from TRBV11-2 and TRBJ2-2; D unclear. Germline assignment: CDR1 SGHAT and CDR2 FQNNGV. The CDR3 consists of 13 residues. Trimming stripped 5 bases from V and 4 bases from J, with 8 bases between. The CDR3 region has the DNA TGTGCCAGCAGCGTCAGGCGCACCGGGGAGCTGTTTTTT. Translating gives CASSVRRTGELFF.

The chain links TRBV3-1 (or the pseudogene TRBV3-2) to TRBJ1-4; 7 bases fit TRBD1. This CDR3 is built from 16 residues. V was clipped by 0 bases and J by 8 bases; unmatched bases: 9. The germline gives CDR1 LGHDT, CDR2 YNNKEL (reference sequence). CDR3 DNA sequence: TGTGCCAGCAGCCAAGATCAGGACAGGTGGAACGAAAAACTGTTTTTT. Protein product: CASSQDQDRWNEKLFF.

V is TRBV6-2 or TRBV6-3 and J is TRBJ2-3; TRBD2 is a possible D gene (6 bases). The CDR3 length is 16 residues. V dropped 5 bases and J dropped 0 bases, with 15 bases sitting between them. Looked up from germline, CDR1 is MNHEY and CDR2 is SVGEGT. CDR3 in DNA: TGTGCCAGCAGTAAAGCGGGCGACGGTAGCACAGATACGCAGTATTTT. Amino acid sequence: CASSKAGDGSTDTQYF.

This sequence joins TRBV6-2 or TRBV6-3 and TRBJ1-2; D is unclear. The CDR3 runs 12 residues. V shed 5 bases and J shed 7 bases, with 11 bases lying between them. Germline CDR1 and CDR2: MNHEY and SVGEGT. The CDR3 nucleotides read TGTGCCAGCAGTCCAGACTCGGGTGGCTACACCTTC. Protein sequence: CASSPDSGGYTF.

On this clone itself: The sample contains more than one DNA sequence encoding this CDR3. The chain links TRBV30 to TRBJ2-7; D perhaps matches TRBD1 (5 bases). The CDR3 loop spans 12 amino acids. V was clipped by 0 bases and J by 2 bases, with 5 bases between them. CDR1 GTSNPN and CDR2 SVGIG come from the germline V gene (reference sequence). CDR3 sequence (DNA): TGTGCCTGGAGTGTGGACACCTACGAGCAGTACTTC. Residues: CAWSVDTYEQYF.

This chain links TRBV18 with TRBJ1-2, with D possibly being TRBD1 (6 bases). This CDR3 contains 15 residues. The germline V gene encodes CDR1 KGHSH and CDR2 LQKENI. The V and J ends lost 3 bases and 0 bases respectively, with 11 bases between them. The CDR3 bases are TGTGCCAGCTCACCCTTGGACAGATCTAACTATGGCTACACCTTC. Translated: CASSPLDRSNYGYTF.

This clone came up a few times. J is TRBJ1-6 and V is TRBV9, with unresolved D. This CDR3 has 16 residues. Between the trimmed V and J ends, which lost 4 bases and 7 bases, there was a span of 18 bases. Germline-derived CDR1 and CDR2 are SGDLS and YYNGEE. In DNA, the CDR3 is TGTGCCAGCAGCCTAACCGGGCGGGGAGGAAATTCACCCCTCCACTTT. Translating it yields CASSLTGRGGNSPLHF.

The rearrangement joins TRBV7-2 to TRBJ1-2; D unresolved. The V end lost 5 bases, the J end lost 4 bases, and 14 bases lay between the germline ends. The CDR3 runs to 14 residues. Germline assignment: CDR1 SGHTA and CDR2 FQGNSA. The CDR3 sequence: CASSPGPTGYGYTF. In DNA, the CDR3 is TGTGCCAGCAGCCCGGGTCCTACGGGCTATGGCTACACCTTC.

The V gene is TRBV29-1, the J gene TRBJ1-1, with TRBD1 matching over 7 bases. CDR1 SQVTM and CDR2 ANQGSEA come from the germline V gene. The CDR3 spans 15 residues. The V segment lost 4 bases and the J segment 1 base; nucleotides outside the gene matches: 9. The CDR3 bases are TGCAGCGTTGCCCGGGACAGTAGGAAGAACACTGAAGCTTTCTTT. This sequence encodes CSVARDSRKNTEAFF.